One and the same sample provided the 31 T cell receptor beta chains below, sequenced in a study of blood T cell repertoires in COVID-19. Some clones are missing from TCRdb's copy, which holds only in-frame ones; the method was immunoSEQ multiplex PCR. Here the sample spans around 220,000 clones, 86% being singletons. The material sequenced was peripheral blood. These receptors were obtained from a man aged 50-59 years with acute or convalescent COVID-19.

This clone appeared once. The genes are TRBV19 and TRBJ1-3; 7 bases agree with TRBD1. The CDR3 totals 14 residues. V trimming: 7 bases; J trimming: 8 bases; junction bases outside the gene matches: 11. CDR1 LNHDA and CDR2 SQIVND come from the germline V gene (reference sequence). The CDR3, as DNA: TGTGCCAGTATTCCCCGGGACAGAAGCGACACCATATATTTT. This translates into CASIPRDRSDTIYF. The full variable domain, its missing parts supplied by reference TRBV19 and TRBJ1-3, is DGGITQSPKYLFRKEGQNVTLSCEQNLNHDAMYWYRQDPGQGLRLIYYSQIVNDFQKGDIAEGYSVSREKKESFPLTVTSAQKNPTAFYLCASIPRDRSDTIYFGEGSWLTVV.

The chain employs TRBV4-1 and TRBJ1-6; D is undetermined. Looked up from germline, CDR1 is MGHRA and CDR2 is YSYEKL. CDR3 length: 16 amino acids. Trimming removed 2 bases at V and 3 bases at J, with 11 bases between. The CDR3 nucleotides read TGCGCCAGCAGCCAACCCGGACTAAGCTATAATTCACCCCTCCACTTT. Translating gives CASSQPGLSYNSPLHF.

CDR3 sequence (DNA): TGTGCCAGCAGTGAAGCGGGGGGACGCGGAAAACTGTTTTTT. It specifies CASSEAGGRGKLFF. The rearrangement links TRBV2 to TRBJ1-4; a weak D match, TRBD1 (5 bases). Trimming cost V 0 bases and J 10 bases, with 12 bases left between them. This CDR3 region has 14 residues. CDR1 SNHLY and CDR2 FYNNEI come from the germline V gene.

This chain joins TRBV5-1 and TRBJ2-2; D gene unclear. The V gene's germline CDR1 is SGHRS and CDR2 YFSETQ. This CDR3 region has 14 residues. V was cut by 0 bases and J by 3 bases, with 6 bases left in between. CDR3 bases: TGCGCCAGCAGCTTGGGCAGTTACACCGGGGAGCTGTTTTTT. This codes for CASSLGSYTGELFF.

This clone was seen a handful of times. The chain joins TRBV27 to TRBJ1-4; TRBD1 might be the D (6 bases). CDR1 is MNHEY and CDR2 is SMNVEV in the germline V gene (reference sequence). V shed 5 bases and J shed 7 bases, with 23 bases lying between them. This CDR3 is built from 17 residues. In nucleotides, the CDR3 is TGTGCCAGCAGTCCCCTTGGGGGGGGGCAATGGGGTGAAAAACTGTTTTTT. The encoded protein is CASSPLGGGQWGEKLFF.

This chain joins TRBV10-3 and TRBJ1-1; 10 nucleotides align to TRBD1. CDR1 is ENHRY, CDR2 SYGVKD, per germline. The CDR3 covers 16 residues. V dropped 3 bases and J dropped 6; count of bases not matched to a gene: 10. In nucleotides, the CDR3 is TGTGCCATCAGTGATGAGACAGGGGGCCACTGGGCTGAAGCTTTCTTT. Protein sequence: CAISDETGGHWAEAFF.

This clone has a single count. The V and J genes are TRBV24-1 and TRBJ1-2, with TRBD1 matching 7 bases. Trimming removed 4 bases from V and 8 bases from J; junction bases left unmatched: 6. Per the germline V gene, CDR1 is KGHDR and CDR2 is SFDVKD. CDR3 length: 13 amino acids. DNA of the CDR3: TGTGCCACCAGTGAGGGTGACAGGGCCGGCTACACCTTC. Amino acid sequence: CATSEGDRAGYTF.

The chain employs TRBV6-6 and TRBJ1-1; TRBD1 might be the D (6 bases). Germline V CDR1 and CDR2: MNHNY, SVGAGI (reference sequence). The CDR3 covers 14 residues. V lost 7 bases to trimming and J lost 1 base, with 13 bases between them. The CDR3 is CASNQGQGNTEAFF. Here the CDR3 DNA reads TGTGCCAGCAACCAGGGGCAGGGGAACACTGAAGCTTTCTTT.

V and J are TRBV9 and TRBJ1-2; D ambiguous. This CDR3 comprises 14 residues. Per germline, CDR1 SGDLS and CDR2 YYNGEE. The V and J ends lost 3 bases and 2 bases respectively, with 11 bases between them. The CDR3 DNA reads as TGTGCCAGCAGCGGAGCGTCCGGGAACTATGGCTACACCTTC. Translating gives CASSGASGNYGYTF. The complete variable domain, with remaining parts taken from reference TRBV9 and TRBJ1-2, reads DSGVTQTPKHLITATGQRVTLRCSPRSGDLSVYWYQQSLDQGLQFLIQYYNGEERAKGNILERFSAQQFPDLHSELNLSSLELGDSALYFCASSGASGNYGYTFGSGTRLTVV.

This chain connects TRBV10-2 to TRBJ1-1; weak D call: TRBD1 (6 bases). The V gene lost 5 bases and the J gene lost 1 base, with 14 bases spanning the gap. The CDR3 runs 15 residues. Per the germline V gene, CDR1 is WSHSY and CDR2 is SAAADI. For the CDR3, the DNA is TGCGCCAGCAGTCTTTACCGGGACACGAACACTGAAGCTTTCTTT. This codes for CASSLYRDTNTEAFF.

The chain links TRBV18 to TRBJ1-3; 7 bases align to TRBD1. Per the germline V gene, CDR1 is KGHSH and CDR2 is LQKENI. The CDR3 consists of 18 residues. J gave up 0 bases and V 4 bases, and 12 bases lay outside the gene matches. CDR3: CASSRGTVGGISGNTIYF. The CDR3 bases are TGTGCCAGCTCACGGGGGACAGTCGGTGGAATCTCTGGAAACACCATATATTTT.

As to this clone: Distinct nucleotide sequences in the sample also encode this CDR3. The chain carries TRBV6-5 and TRBJ2-7; 8 bases agree with TRBD2. The J segment lost 1 base and the V segment lost 2 bases, leaving 4 bases of the junction unmatched. CDR3 size: 15 residues. Germline V lookup: CDR1 MNHEY, CDR2 SVGAGI. CDR3: CASSYGSGGSYEQYF. As DNA, the CDR3 is TGTGCCAGCAGTTACGGGAGCGGGGGTTCCTACGAGCAGTACTTC.

This clone was counted only a few times. The chain employs TRBV3-1 (or the pseudogene TRBV3-2) and TRBJ1-2; D is ambiguous. The CDR3 has 15 amino acids. The germline CDR1 and CDR2 sequences are LGHDT and YNNKEL (reference sequence). The V end was cut by 4 bases, the J end by 4 bases, with 16 bases between. The CDR3 bases are TGTGCCAGCAGCCTGACCGGCGGGCCGATCTATGGCTACACCTTC. Protein sequence: CASSLTGGPIYGYTF.

The chain has TRBV7-2 and TRBJ1-5; D is undetermined. V was cut by 5 bases and J by 5 bases, with 16 bases left in between. The germline CDR1 and CDR2 sequences are SGHTA and FQGNSA. CDR3 length: 15 amino acids. The CDR3 DNA follows: TGTGCCAGCAGCCTCGACGGAGTTTCCTATCAGCCCCAGCATTTT. Protein product: CASSLDGVSYQPQHF.

V and J are TRBV14 and TRBJ1-4; 10 bases match TRBD1. Trimming cost V 1 base and J 6 bases; bases outside gene matches: 11. Germline V gene data show CDR1 as SGHDN and CDR2 as FVKESK. This CDR3 spans 18 amino acids. The CDR3 DNA is TGTGCCAGCAGCCAAGGCCGACGGGACAGGGGAAAAGATGAAAAACTGTTTTTT. This sequence encodes CASSQGRRDRGKDEKLFF.

The genes are TRBV3-1 (or the pseudogene TRBV3-2) and TRBJ1-6; weak D call: TRBD1 (5 bases). The germline V and J ends were trimmed by 6 bases and 6 bases, with 9 bases remaining between them. The CDR3 consists of 13 residues. The germline CDR1 and CDR2 sequences are LGHDT and YNNKEL (reference sequence). The CDR3 protein is CASRGPSNSPLHF. CDR3 DNA sequence: TGTGCCAGCAGGGGGCCTTCTAATTCACCCCTCCACTTT.

The chain has TRBV5-6 and TRBJ2-1; 8 bases line up with TRBD2. V was clipped by 2 bases and J by 7 bases; unmatched bases: 5. There are 14 residues in the CDR3. In germline, CDR1 is SGHDT, CDR2 YYEEEE. The CDR3 loop reads CASSFGRERNEQFF. The CDR3 region has the DNA TGTGCCAGCAGCTTCGGGAGGGAAAGGAATGAGCAGTTCTTC.

The chain employs TRBV5-1 and TRBJ2-2; 9 nucleotides match TRBD2. The trim removed 5 bases at V and 4 bases at J, leaving 3 bases unmatched. CDR3 length equals 14 residues. From germline, CDR1 is SGHRS and CDR2 YFSETQ. The CDR3 is CASRPGLATGELFF. The CDR3 nucleotides are TGCGCCAGCAGACCGGGACTAGCCACCGGGGAGCTGTTTTTT.

The CDR3 protein is CASSPGFGTASTDTQYF. The CDR3 DNA follows: TGTGCCAGCAGCCCCGGTTTTGGGACTGCCTCCACAGATACGCAGTATTTT. V is TRBV3-1 (or the pseudogene TRBV3-2) and J is TRBJ2-3, with a weak D call TRBD2 (6 bases). CDR1 and CDR2 from the germline V gene are LGHDT and YNNKEL (reference sequence). Trimming removed 4 bases at V and 2 bases at J, with 19 bases between. The CDR3 totals 17 residues.

This chain links TRBV18 with TRBJ2-5; 7 bases match TRBD2. CDR3 length equals 12 residues. Per the germline V gene, CDR1 is KGHSH and CDR2 is LQKENI. Trimming took 4 bases from V and 4 from J; bases not matched to a gene: 0. CDR3 coding DNA: TGTGCCAGCTCACGCGGGAGAGAGACCCAGTACTTC. As protein: CASSRGRETQYF. The full variable domain, in which reference TRBV18 and TRBJ2-5 provide the parts outside the CDR3, is NAGVMQNPRHLVRRRGQEARLRCSPMKGHSHVYWYRQLPEEGLKFMVYLQKENIIDESGMPKERFSAEFPKEGPSILRIQQVVRGDSAAYFCASSRGRETQYFGPGTRLLVL.

The chain recombines TRBV6-5 with TRBJ1-2; 8 nucleotides agree with TRBD1. The germline V gene has CDR1 MNHEY and CDR2 SVGAGI. The CDR3 is 14 amino acids. Trimming at V came to 8 bases and at J to 5 bases, leaving 10 bases not matched to a gene. DNA of the CDR3: TGTGCCAGCGCGACAGGGGCCTATAGGTATGGCTACACCTTC. It codes for CASATGAYRYGYTF.

The gene calls are TRBV7-2 and TRBJ1-6; TRBD1 aligns across 7 bases. V was clipped by 1 base and J by 12 bases; unmatched bases: 6. Germline V gives CDR1 SGHTA, CDR2 FQGNSA. This CDR3 has 14 amino acids. In DNA form, the CDR3 reads TGTGCCAGCAGCTTAGGACAGGGATACGAACCCCTCCACTTT. It encodes CASSLGQGYEPLHF.

This chain uses TRBV11-3 with TRBJ2-1; D might be TRBD2 (5 bases). Germline CDR1 reads SGHNT; CDR2 reads YENEEA. This CDR3 has 15 residues. V shed 5 bases and J shed 0 bases, with 11 bases lying between them. The CDR3 DNA reads as TGTGCCAGCAGCCCTCGGGGTGTCTCCTACAATGAGCAGTTCTTC. This gives the protein CASSPRGVSYNEQFF.

The chain combines TRBV7-9 with TRBJ2-7, with TRBD1 identical over 7 bases. This CDR3 spans 12 amino acids. V trimming: 4 bases; J trimming: 6 bases; junction bases outside the gene matches: 3. From germline, CDR1 is SEHNR and CDR2 FQNEAQ (reference sequence). This CDR3 reads CASSSDRAEQYF. Written as DNA, the CDR3 is TGTGCCAGCAGCTCCGACAGGGCCGAGCAGTACTTC. Using reference TRBV7-9 and TRBJ2-7 for the parts outside the CDR3, the full variable domain is DTGVSQNPRHKITKRGQNVTFRCDPISEHNRLYWYRQTLGQGPEFLTYFQNEAQLEKSRLLSDRFSAERPKGSFSTLEIQRTEQGDSAMYLCASSSDRAEQYFGPGTRLTVT.

This clone came up a few times. V gene TRBV2 combines with J gene TRBJ1-2; TRBD1 agrees at 8 bases. J gave up 3 bases and V 7 bases, and 7 bases lay outside the gene matches. Germline V gene sequence: CDR1 SNHLY, CDR2 FYNNEI. CDR3 size: 14 residues. The CDR3 DNA follows: TGTGCCAGCAACCTACAGGGGGGAGACTATGGCTACACCTTC. It translates to CASNLQGGDYGYTF.

CDR3 loop: CASSANGGARTDTQYF. CDR3 DNA sequence: TGTGCCAGCAGCGCCAATGGGGGGGCGAGGACAGATACGCAGTATTTT. The chain employs TRBV9 and TRBJ2-3; possibly TRBD2 for D (7 bases). The CDR3 has 16 amino acids. Deletions cut 3 bases from V and 3 bases from J, with 17 bases between. CDR1 and CDR2 from the germline V gene are SGDLS and YYNGEE.

This clone was observed a handful of times. The V and J genes are TRBV6-6 and TRBJ1-4, with a weak D call TRBD1 (5 bases). CDR1 MNHNY and CDR2 SVGAGI come from the germline V gene (reference sequence). CDR3 length: 14 residues. V lost 5 bases and J 2 bases, leaving 9 bases between the germline ends. The CDR3 protein is CASSTGGTNEKLFF. DNA for the CDR3: TGTGCCAGCAGTACGGGGGGGACTAATGAAAAACTGTTTTTT.

The CDR3 nucleotides read TGCGCCAGCAGCTTGGGGCAGGGTATGAGCTATGGCTACACCTTC. Encoded protein: CASSLGQGMSYGYTF. This chain links TRBV5-1 with TRBJ1-2, with D maybe TRBD1 (5 bases). Germline-derived CDR1 and CDR2 are SGHRS and YFSETQ. CDR3 length equals 15 residues. V gave up 0 bases and J gave up 4 bases, with 13 bases separating them.

Comment on this clone: The same CDR3 is also encoded by other DNA sequences in this sample. The V call is TRBV5-1, the J call TRBJ2-1; D may be TRBD2 (7 bases). CDR1 SGHRS and CDR2 YFSETQ come from the germline V gene. Trimming stripped 0 bases from V and 4 bases from J, with 11 bases between. This CDR3 spans 15 amino acids. Here the CDR3 DNA reads TGCGCCAGCAGCTTGGTGGCGGGGGCATACAATGAGCAGTTCTTC. It encodes CASSLVAGAYNEQFF.

On this clone: Different DNA sequences within this sample yield the same CDR3. The J gene is TRBJ1-5, the V gene TRBV6-5; no definite D call. V was trimmed by 6 bases and J by 4 bases, leaving 7 bases between them. The germline CDR1 and CDR2 sequences are MNHEY and SVGAGI. The CDR3 has 12 residues. CDR3 residues: CASRGPNQPQHF. CDR3 in DNA: TGTGCCAGCAGGGGCCCAAATCAGCCCCAGCATTTT.

The chain uses TRBV9 and TRBJ2-2; D is undetermined. Trimming took 1 base from V and 5 from J, leaving 6 bases between them. CDR1 SGDLS and CDR2 YYNGEE come from the germline V gene. The CDR3 covers 13 residues. The CDR3 is CASSVYGTGELFF. CDR3 nucleotide sequence: TGTGCCAGCAGCGTATACGGTACCGGGGAGCTGTTTTTT. The full variable domain, in which reference TRBV9 and TRBJ2-2 provide the parts outside the CDR3, is DSGVTQTPKHLITATGQRVTLRCSPRSGDLSVYWYQQSLDQGLQFLIQYYNGEERAKGNILERFSAQQFPDLHSELNLSSLELGDSALYFCASSVYGTGELFFGEGSRLTVL.